The 11 T cell receptor beta chains below were found in one sample sequenced in a study of shared clonotypes between healthy human individuals. Method: immunoSEQ multiplex PCR; TCRdb's copy keeps in-frame clones and lacks some. The table includes about 520,000 clones, more than 95% detected once. The specimen sequenced was naive CD4+ T cells sorted from blood. The subset denotes: CD45RA+ positively selected. The receptors come from a woman aged 25 to 39 in good health.

The CDR3 region has the DNA TGTGCCAGCAGTTTTTTCTGGACAGGGAAAAACTTTTACAATGAGCAGTTCTTC. Its protein product is CASSFFWTGKNFYNEQFF. V is TRBV28 and J is TRBJ2-1; 8 positions match TRBD1. After removal of 3 bases from V and 4 bases from J, the junction contained 14 bases not matched to a gene. The CDR3 totals 18 residues. The germline gives CDR1 MDHEN, CDR2 SYDVKM.

This clone has just a few counts. The V call is TRBV28, the J call TRBJ1-2; D uncertain. The CDR3 consists of 12 residues. With 7 bases removed from V and 8 bases from J, the gap between germline ends came to 14 bases. In germline, CDR1 is MDHEN, CDR2 SYDVKM. CDR3 nucleotides: TGTGCCAGCACCCCGGGGTTGCGGGGCTACACCTTC. Protein product: CASTPGLRGYTF.

This chain links TRBV7-6 with TRBJ2-7; no definite D call. Germline lookup yields CDR1 SGHVS and CDR2 FNYEAQ. Trimming removed 0 bases from V and 3 bases from J, with 12 bases in between. CDR3 length: 15 amino acids. CDR3 DNA: TGTGCCAGCAGCTTAGCAGGGCCCGGTGGCTACGAGCAGTACTTC. Its translation is CASSLAGPGGYEQYF.

V gene TRBV7-6 combines with J gene TRBJ1-2; maybe TRBD1 (5 bases). Germline loops: CDR1 SGHVS, CDR2 FNYEAQ. V was cut by 5 bases and J by 7 bases, with 23 bases left in between. This CDR3 region has 16 residues. The CDR3 loop is CASSTRRSQGVGGYTF. The CDR3 nucleotides read TGTGCCAGCAGCACGAGACGGTCGCAGGGTGTGGGTGGCTACACCTTC.

This clone came up once. V and J are TRBV10-1 and TRBJ2-7, with 9 nucleotides matching TRBD1. Germline CDR1 is WNHNN and CDR2 is SYGVQD (reference sequence). The CDR3 has 15 residues. V was clipped by 3 bases and J by 2 bases; unmatched bases: 5. Here the CDR3 DNA reads TGCGCCAGCAGTGAAGGGACAGGGCTGGCCTACGAGCAGTACTTC. Its protein is CASSEGTGLAYEQYF.

The V gene is TRBV15, the J gene TRBJ1-5, with D possibly being TRBD1 (5 bases). Germline V lookup: CDR1 LNHNV, CDR2 YYDKDF (reference sequence). The CDR3 sequence is 18 residues long. V lost 0 bases, J lost 6 bases, and 21 bases lay in between. CDR3 loop: CATSRDFTGRSGGQPQHF. The CDR3 nucleotides read TGTGCCACCAGCAGAGATTTTACAGGCAGGTCCGGGGGTCAGCCCCAGCATTTT.

The J gene is TRBJ2-6, the V gene TRBV2; 10 nucleotides match TRBD1. The trim removed 1 base at V and 4 bases at J, leaving 4 bases unmatched. CDR1 is SNHLY, CDR2 FYNNEI, per germline. The CDR3 is 17 amino acids. The CDR3 spells CASSEEGQGTGANVLTF. The CDR3 nucleotides are TGTGCCAGCAGTGAAGAGGGACAGGGGACCGGGGCCAACGTCCTGACTTTC.

The chain combines TRBV7-9 with TRBJ2-7; D is perhaps TRBD1 (5 bases). CDR3 length: 14 amino acids. V dropped 1 base and J dropped 5 bases, with 12 bases sitting between them. Looked up from germline, CDR1 is SEHNR and CDR2 is FQNEAQ (reference sequence). CDR3 bases: TGTGCCAGCAGCTTAGAGGCAGGGCAGAACGAGCAGTACTTC. As protein: CASSLEAGQNEQYF.

This chain joins TRBV7-9 and TRBJ1-2, with a possible D match to TRBD1 (6 bases). Germline V CDR1 and CDR2: SEHNR, FQNEAQ (reference sequence). CDR3 size: 14 residues. Trimming pared 3 bases from V and 8 bases from J, leaving 16 bases between. CDR3 sequence: CASSFEQGRGGYTF. The CDR3 DNA reads TGTGCCAGCAGCTTCGAACAGGGTCGGGGCGGCTACACCTTC.

V gene TRBV20-1 combines with J gene TRBJ2-1; D is undetermined. V was clipped by 4 bases and J by 13 bases, with 14 bases between them. This CDR3 is 11 amino acids long. Germline CDR1 reads DFQATT; CDR2 reads SNEGSKA (reference sequence). The CDR3 protein is CSATPTLRQFF. Written as DNA, the CDR3 is TGCAGTGCTACCCCAACCCTAAGACAGTTCTTC.

The V and J genes are TRBV7-8 and TRBJ2-2; the match to TRBD2 covers 8 bases. After removal of 6 bases from V and 1 base from J, the junction contained 7 bases not matched to a gene. Looked up from germline, CDR1 is SGHVS and CDR2 is FQNEAQ. There are 16 residues in the CDR3. As DNA, the CDR3 is TGTGCCAGCAGAGCGCAAACTAGCGGGAACACCGGGGAGCTGTTTTTT. Its translation: CASRAQTSGNTGELFF.